This TCR beta chain was profiled in a study of T cell clonality in common variable immunodeficiency (dated by TCRdb to between 2015 and 2017). Study-wide findings and limitations: The authors noted that sequencing repertoires of T cell subpopulations would be needed to clarify what caused the increased clonality in CVID. TCRbeta clonality was higher in CVID subjects than in healthy controls (t-test p = 0.018), and the increase was most characteristic of about a third of subjects. Fewer deletions and N-nucleotide insertions were reportedly observed in CVID TCRbeta sequences, and highly modified clones with 13 or more V deletions were reportedly absent from CVID TCRbeta sequences. Even though DNA input was equal, the average per sample came to 65,000 to 85,000 unique sequences for controls compared with roughly 30,000 for CVID samples. Healthy controls shared more TCRbeta clones with each other than CVID subjects shared among themselves (p < 0.0001). Correlations between repertoire features and clinical complications were limited by patient heterogeneity within the CVID cohort.

Diagnosis of CVID followed standard criteria, namely serum IgG, IgA and/or IgM below the normal range together with specific antibody deficiency. The CVID group comprised 40 to 50 subjects, roughly 15 female and roughly 30 male, aged roughly 9 to 70 years with a mean age of roughly 38. Both CVID patients and healthy controls were predominantly of Caucasian heritage. Replacement immunoglobulin therapy had been administered to all CVID subjects for at least one year at the time of study participation. No CVID subject was ill or taking immunomodulatory or immunosuppressive medication when blood was collected. From each donor, roughly 4.5 to 8 ml of heparinized peripheral whole blood was collected. Genomic DNA from adults with common variable immune deficiency (CVID) and from healthy adult controls was used to sequence TCRbeta CDR3 repertoires. To isolate peripheral blood mononuclear cells, diluted blood was subjected to density centrifugation over Hypaque 1077 or Ficoll-Paque. Genomic DNA was extracted from unsorted mononuclear cells by Qiagen column purification or by a centrifugation-based method.

CDR1 is given as SNHLY and CDR2 as FYNNEI, both from the germline V gene. The CDR3 has 13 amino acids, counting the end cysteine and phenylalanine. Part of the CDR3 DNA is given, 30 bases translated from base 1. Trimming at the junction amounts to 8 bases on V and 3 bases on J, and the germline ends lie 13 bases apart. CVID samples and control samples contributed equivalent amounts of genomic DNA as sequencing input. For every sample, a 60 bp segment covering the rearranged TCRbeta CDR3 region was amplified and then sequenced. The immunoSEQ assay, a bias-corrected multiplex PCR combined with high-throughput sequencing, was used for TCRbeta amplification. For the original study's pipeline: Every unique nucleotide sequence counted as a clone and was annotated with V, D and J genes, copy number and frequency. Sequences were labeled productive if in frame, and non-productive if out of frame or containing stop codons. As previously described, clonality was calculated on the basis of Shannon's entropy. The predicted amino acid sequences of productive clones were used to derive mean CDR3 Kyte-Doolittle hydropathy. Hierarchical clustering of scaled V gene usage was performed with the R hclust function using Manhattan distance and complete linkage. Clone sharing by CDR3 amino acid sequence was assessed by resampling 12 repertoires per group over 100 rounds. The repertoires were screened for 60 to 85 published EBV-specific TCRbeta sequences and approximately 230 published CMV-specific TCRbeta sequences. Analysis left out two CVID samples that produced under 10,000 sequences, so a few dozen CVID repertoires remained. This is the immuneACCESS table as TCRdb keeps it, with only in-frame sequences that have V and J called. A part of the clones is gone; compared with another copy, unresolved V genes explain less than half, and the rest is unexplained. That table is the source of V, J and clone size, and D and trimming were worked out from the DNA. The table shows about 33,000 clones here, with no singletons. 6% to 7.5% of the sample comes from the top ten.

This clone was seen at least ten times. Which antigen it targets is not known. The sequence runs out 3 residues before the end of the CDR3; the remainder is reconstructed from the germline J gene. The chain employs TRBV2 and TRBJ1-1; no D gene can be assigned with confidence. Sequenced sample: peripheral blood mononuclear cells. The receptor was derived from a human donor with common variable immunodeficiency. CDR3 sequence: CASENPQDTEAFF. CDR3 DNA (partial): TGTGCCAGCGAGAACCCCCAGGACACTGAA. The reference TRBV2 and TRBJ1-1 proteins fill in what lies around the CDR3, so the full variable domain reads EPEVTQTPSHQVTQMGQEVILRCVPISNHLYFYWYRQILGQKVEFLVSFYNNEISEKSEIFDDQFSVERPDGSNFTLKIRSTKLEDSAMYFCASENPQDTEAFFGQGTRLTVV.